Shown below are 26 T cell receptor beta chains from a single sample sequenced in a study of regulatory T cells in long-lasting Graves disease. Regarding time point: newly diagnosed GD, antithyroid drugs for less than 3 months. PBMC-extracted RNA yielded the TCR library. Arm-PCR with iRepertoire HTBI primers amplified the CDR3 regions for these TCR beta libraries. TCRdb re-called the multiplex PCR reads through MiXCR, storing one row per CDR3 protein. There are over 300,000 distinct CDR3 sequences in the sample; around a sixth occur only once, and roughly 20% lies in the top ten. Sequencing was performed on peripheral blood mononuclear cells (PBMCs), taken at new diagnosis, from a patient treated with antithyroid drugs. These receptors were collected from a female donor with Graves disease.

This clonotype was picked up many times. The CDR3 sequence: CASSGASGSYNEQFF. CDR3 nucleotide sequence: TGTGCCAGCAGTGGGGCTAGCGGTAGTTACAATGAGCAGTTCTTC. The J gene is TRBJ2-1, the V gene TRBV6-1; 7 nucleotides align to TRBD2. The trim removed 4 bases at V and 4 bases at J, leaving 7 bases unmatched. There are 15 residues in the CDR3. Germline loops: CDR1 MNHNS, CDR2 SASEGT.

This clonotype was counted at least ten times. The V and J genes are TRBV28 and TRBJ2-3; the D is unclear. The germline gives CDR1 MDHEN, CDR2 SYDVKM. The CDR3 length is 13 residues. V lost 6 bases and J 2 bases, leaving 9 bases between the germline ends. The DNA for the CDR3 is TGTGCCAGCAGCGCCCCCCCCACAGATACGCAGTATTTT. Translating gives CASSAPPTDTQYF.

This clonotype was seen only once. This chain uses TRBV6-5 with TRBJ2-1, with D perhaps TRBD1 or TRBD2 (6 bases each). Germline-derived CDR1 and CDR2 are MNHEY and SVGAGI. Trimming removed 2 bases from V and 6 bases from J, with 17 bases in between. The CDR3 loop spans 16 amino acids. The CDR3 sequence: CASSYPDRGGGNEQFF. For the CDR3, the DNA is TGTGCCAGCAGTTACCCGGACAGAGGGGGAGGCAATGAGCAGTTCTTC.

Many counts were recorded for this clonotype. The J gene is TRBJ1-1, the V gene TRBV3-1, with no clear D. The V gene's germline CDR1 is LGHDT and CDR2 YNNKEL (reference sequence). Deletions cut 4 bases from V and 7 bases from J, with 10 bases between. This CDR3 is built from 12 residues. The CDR3 DNA is TGTGCCAGCAGCCTAAGGACCGGTGAAGCTTTCTTT. Translated: CASSLRTGEAFF.

This clonotype was seen ten or more times. This chain uses TRBV11-2 with TRBJ2-1; D possibly corresponds to TRBD1 (6 bases). The V and J ends lost 2 bases and 8 bases respectively, with 13 bases between them. The CDR3 contains 14 residues. From germline, CDR1 is SGHAT and CDR2 FQNNGV. The CDR3 reads CASSLSARGHEQFF. CDR3 nucleotide sequence: TGTGCCAGCAGCTTATCGGCCAGGGGTCATGAGCAGTTCTTC.

At least ten counts were recorded for this clonotype. The V gene is TRBV12-3 or TRBV12-4, the J gene TRBJ1-3, with D maybe TRBD1 (5 bases). The CDR3 totals 16 residues. V was pared by 5 bases and J by 0 bases, with 14 bases between. Here the CDR3 DNA reads TGTGCCAGCAGTCCTCGCGGGGCGAGCTCTGGAAACACCATATATTTT. Translating it yields CASSPRGASSGNTIYF.

This clonotype was seen many times. J is TRBJ2-5 and V is TRBV11-2, with 7 bases fitting TRBD2. CDR1 SGHAT and CDR2 FQNNGV come from the germline V gene. V was clipped by 5 bases and J by 7 bases; unmatched bases: 16. The CDR3 runs to 16 residues. This CDR3 reads CASSRYGGISLGTQYF. CDR3 bases: TGTGCCAGCAGCCGTTACGGGGGGATCTCTCTAGGGACCCAGTACTTC.

This rearrangement joins TRBV10-2 to TRBJ1-2; 9 bases agree with TRBD1. J was trimmed by 8 bases and V by 3 bases; bases with no gene match: 7. Germline CDR1 reads WSHSY; CDR2 reads SAAADI. The CDR3 covers 14 residues. In DNA, the CDR3 is TGCGCCAGCAGTGATCCGGGACAGGGAGTAGGCTACACCTTC. As protein: CASSDPGQGVGYTF.

This clonotype was seen ten or more times. The chain is built from TRBV6-1 and TRBJ1-5; no clear D gene. Looked up from germline, CDR1 is MNHNS and CDR2 is SASEGT. V lost 7 bases to trimming and J lost 1 base, with 11 bases between them. This CDR3 region has 14 residues. The CDR3 protein is CASTERRSNQPQHF. The DNA for the CDR3 is TGTGCCAGCACGGAACGGAGGAGCAATCAGCCCCAGCATTTT.

The rearrangement links TRBV5-1 to TRBJ2-3, with D perhaps matching TRBD1 or TRBD2 (6 bases each). The CDR3 has 16 amino acids. CDR1 is SGHRS, CDR2 YFSETQ, per germline. V gave up 4 bases and J gave up 2 bases, with 17 bases separating them. CDR3 DNA: TGCGCCAGCAGCGGGAGTGGGGGGCCCCTCACAGATACGCAGTATTTT. This codes for CASSGSGGPLTDTQYF.

This clonotype was recorded many times. V gene TRBV7-2 combines with J gene TRBJ1-5; D is uncertain. The germline V and J ends were trimmed by 5 bases and 0 bases, with 11 bases remaining between them. The germline V gene encodes CDR1 SGHTA and CDR2 FQGNSA. CDR3 length: 15 residues. CDR3 sequence reads: CASSHLADSNQPQHF. The CDR3 bases are TGTGCCAGCAGCCATTTGGCGGATAGCAATCAGCCCCAGCATTTT.

Regarding this clonotype: A single base separates this from a much larger clone, so it may be a read error. The chain employs TRBV27 and TRBJ1-5; the D gene is possibly TRBD1 (6 bases). The CDR3 sequence is 16 residues long. Trimming pared 5 bases from V and 6 bases from J, leaving 20 bases between. Germline-derived CDR1 and CDR2 are MNHEY and SMNVEV (reference sequence). The CDR3 spells CASSDLGGPDSQPQHF. The CDR3 region has the DNA TGTGCCAGCAGTGATTTAGGGGGTCCGGATAGTCAGCCCCAGCATTTT.

This clonotype was counted between two and nine times. The chain joins TRBV3-1 to TRBJ1-2, with 7 positions matching TRBD1. The trim removed 3 bases at V and 5 bases at J, leaving 12 bases unmatched. Looked up from germline, CDR1 is LGHDT and CDR2 is YNNKEL (reference sequence). This CDR3 comprises 16 residues. The CDR3 nucleotides are TGTGCCAGCAGCCAGTACCGGGACAGCCCGCTATATGGCTACACCTTC. Translation gives CASSQYRDSPLYGYTF.

The chain couples TRBV19 to TRBJ2-5; D is perhaps TRBD1 (7 bases). The CDR3 is made up of 15 amino acids. The V gene's germline CDR1 is LNHDA and CDR2 SQIVND (reference sequence). Trimming took off 6 bases at V and 5 bases at J, with 19 bases between the two ends. The CDR3 DNA follows: TGTGCCAGTAGCGATCAAGCAGGGGGAGGTGAGACCCAGTACTTC. It yields the protein CASSDQAGGGETQYF.

This clonotype was observed at least ten times. This rearrangement joins TRBV15 to TRBJ2-7; 10 bases map to TRBD1. The V gene's germline CDR1 is LNHNV and CDR2 YYDKDF (reference sequence). The junction had 3 bases not matched to a gene; V was cut back by 1 base and J by 3 bases. This CDR3 contains 15 residues. CDR3 in amino acids: CATSRGGQGFYEQYF. DNA of the CDR3: TGTGCCACCAGCAGAGGGGGACAGGGGTTCTACGAGCAGTACTTC.

There are many counts of this clonotype. The chain carries TRBV20-1 and TRBJ2-7; TRBD2 aligns across 7 bases. The V gene end was trimmed by 5 bases and the J gene end by 3 bases; junction bases not matched to a gene: 7. Germline V gene sequence: CDR1 DFQATT, CDR2 SNEGSKA (reference sequence). The length of the CDR3 is 13 residues. Here the CDR3 DNA reads TGCAGTGCTTTCGGGGGGAACTTCTACGAGCAGTACTTC. Translation: CSAFGGNFYEQYF.

At least ten counts were recorded for this clonotype. This rearrangement joins TRBV27 to TRBJ2-3; D not resolved. The CDR3 contains 15 residues. In germline, CDR1 is MNHEY, CDR2 SMNVEV (reference sequence). V was shortened by 2 bases and J by 2 bases, with 11 bases between the two germline ends. CDR3 DNA: TGTGCCAGCAGTTTAGAGCCTTCTGACACAGATACGCAGTATTTT. Residues: CASSLEPSDTDTQYF.

This clonotype was observed many times. The chain recombines TRBV6-2 or TRBV6-3 with TRBJ1-5; D gene uncertain. Trimming pared 1 base from V and 4 bases from J, leaving 5 bases between. The CDR3 is made up of 13 amino acids. Germline assignment: CDR1 MNHEY and CDR2 SVGEGT. CDR3 amino acids: CASSYLENQPQHF. The CDR3 bases are TGTGCCAGCAGTTACTTGGAGAATCAGCCCCAGCATTTT.

This clonotype appeared many times. The genes are TRBV14 and TRBJ2-2; D possibly matches TRBD1 or TRBD2 (5 bases each). CDR3 length: 18 amino acids. CDR1 and CDR2 (germline): SGHDN, FVKESK. Deletions cut 1 base from V and 8 bases from J, with 23 bases between. The CDR3 nucleotides read TGTGCCAGCAGCCAAGCAGCGTCGTGGGGGAACGATTGGGGGGAGCTGTTTTTT. This sequence encodes CASSQAASWGNDWGELFF.

This clonotype was detected only once. The gene calls are TRBV5-1 and TRBJ1-2, with D perhaps TRBD1 (5 bases). CDR3 length: 14 amino acids. Trimming shortened V by 0 bases and J by 5 bases, and 11 bases separated the two germline ends. Germline V gene sequence: CDR1 SGHRS, CDR2 YFSETQ. The CDR3 sequence: CASSLGSGPYGYTF. Here the CDR3 DNA reads TGCGCCAGCAGCTTGGGATCGGGGCCGTATGGCTACACCTTC.

Ten or more counts support this clonotype. The chain has TRBV3-1 and TRBJ2-5; 10 bases map to TRBD1. CDR1 and CDR2 (germline): LGHDT, YNNKEL (reference sequence). The V segment lost 6 bases and the J segment 4 bases; nucleotides outside the gene matches: 5. The CDR3 totals 14 residues. The CDR3 loop is CASSRQGAIETQYF. CDR3 nucleotide sequence: TGTGCCAGCAGTCGACAGGGGGCTATAGAGACCCAGTACTTC.

This sequence joins TRBV12-3 or TRBV12-4 and TRBJ2-1, with TRBD1 as a possible D gene (5 bases). V gave up 2 bases and J gave up 9 bases, with 11 bases separating them. The CDR3 loop spans 13 amino acids. The CDR3 DNA reads as TGTGCCAGCAGTTTAAGGCAGGGCGGTGAGCAGTTCTTC. Its protein is CASSLRQGGEQFF.

Turning to this clonotype: This clone may be a read error of a much larger clone one base away. The rearrangement links TRBV6-5 to TRBJ1-2; perhaps TRBD1 as D (5 bases). Germline values: CDR1 MNHEY, CDR2 SVGAGI. The CDR3 has 17 amino acids. V lost 2 bases, J lost 6 bases, and 22 bases lay in between. The CDR3 loop is CASSYPKDRQGKDGYTF. The DNA of the CDR3 is TGTGCCAGCAGTTACCCCAAAGACCGCCAGGGCAAGGATGGCTACACCTTC.

This clonotype was observed many times. This chain joins TRBV12-3 or TRBV12-4 and TRBJ2-5; TRBD2 matches 8 bases. V trimming: 3 bases; J trimming: 5 bases; junction bases outside the gene matches: 5. The CDR3 is 14 amino acids. The CDR3 DNA follows: TGTGCCAGCAGTTTTAACGGGAGGGGGGAGACCCAGTACTTC. Protein sequence: CASSFNGRGETQYF.

There are many counts of this clonotype. This chain joins TRBV12-3 or TRBV12-4 and TRBJ2-2; no clear D gene. The CDR3 extends over 13 amino acids. V dropped 7 bases and J dropped 5 bases, with 11 bases sitting between them. CDR3 sequence reads: CASNPTATGELFF. The CDR3 DNA reads TGTGCCAGCAATCCCACAGCTACCGGGGAGCTGTTTTTT.

This clonotype was seen more than once but under ten times. The chain has TRBV5-6 and TRBJ2-4; no firm D call. Trimming pared 4 bases from V and 6 bases from J, leaving 8 bases between. The germline V gene encodes CDR1 SGHDT and CDR2 YYEEEE. The length of the CDR3 is 12 residues. The CDR3: CASSGPLNIQYF. CDR3 nucleotides: TGTGCCAGCAGCGGCCCACTAAACATTCAGTACTTC.